The T cell receptor beta chain described here comes from a study of control samples from healthy donors and cancer patients (dated by TCRdb to the early 2020s). Libraries came from the immunoSEQ multiplex PCR assay. TCRdb took over this immuneACCESS table, retaining in-frame rearrangements with V and J assigned. Such tables are incomplete; in checked studies, under half of the missing clones stem from an unresolved V gene, and the remainder is unexplained. The table for this sample lists more than 120,000 clones; about nine tenths of them were counted only once. Roughly 3.1% of the sample is in the top ten clones. Of note for this clone: The clone's antigen remains unknown. No much larger clone is present one base from it, and per-base qualities are unavailable.

Sequences SGHNT (CDR1) and YYREEE (CDR2) are obtained from the germline V gene (reference sequence). V loses 0 bases, J loses 6 bases, and the germline ends lie 15 bases apart. Its CDR3 holds 15 amino acids, cysteine through phenylalanine. Only the CDR3 portion is preserved as DNA: 45 bases, with reading frame beginning at the first base. This chain is built from TRBV5-4 and TRBJ1-1; the D segment could be TRBD1, given 5 matching bases. The material sequenced was blood. The sequence was obtained from a man aged 25 to 40 in good health. The CDR3 region has the sequence CASSLGQGLVSEAFF. The nucleotide sequence reads as follows: TGTGCCAGCAGCTTGGGTCAGGGTCTTGTCTCTGAAGCTTTCTTT. The CDR3, completed at both ends by the reference TRBV5-4 and TRBJ1-1 genes, gives the full variable domain ETGVTQSPTHLIKTRGQQVTLRCSSQSGHNTVSWYQQALGQGPQFIFQYYREEENGRGNFPPRFSGLQFPNYSSELNVNALELDDSALYLCASSLGQGLVSEAFFGQGTRLTVV.